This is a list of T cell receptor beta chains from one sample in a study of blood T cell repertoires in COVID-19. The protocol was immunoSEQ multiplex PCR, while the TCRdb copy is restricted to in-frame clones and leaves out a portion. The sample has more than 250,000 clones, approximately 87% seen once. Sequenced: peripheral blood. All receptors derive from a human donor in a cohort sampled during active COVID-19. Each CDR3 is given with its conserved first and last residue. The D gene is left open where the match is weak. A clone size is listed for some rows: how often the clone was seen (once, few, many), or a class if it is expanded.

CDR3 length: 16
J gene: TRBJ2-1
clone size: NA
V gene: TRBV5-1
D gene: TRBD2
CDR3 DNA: TGCGCCAGCAGCCCGGGACTAGCGGGAGTTTACAATGAGCAGTTCTTC
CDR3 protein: CASSPGLAGVYNEQFF

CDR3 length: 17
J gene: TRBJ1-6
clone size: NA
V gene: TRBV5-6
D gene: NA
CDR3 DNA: TGTGCCAGCGTACTCACCCGTGGGGCCCCAACTAATTCACCCCTCCACTTT
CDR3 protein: CASVLTRGAPTNSPLHF

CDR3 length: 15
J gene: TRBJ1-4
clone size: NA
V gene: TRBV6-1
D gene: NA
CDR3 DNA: TGTGCCAGCAGTGAACTAGCAGCCAGGAATGAAAAACTGTTTTTT
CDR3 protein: CASSELAARNEKLFF

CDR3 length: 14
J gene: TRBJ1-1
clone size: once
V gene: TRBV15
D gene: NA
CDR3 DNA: TGTGCCACCAGCAGTTTTGGACAGAACACTGAAGCTTTCTTT
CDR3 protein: CATSSFGQNTEAFF

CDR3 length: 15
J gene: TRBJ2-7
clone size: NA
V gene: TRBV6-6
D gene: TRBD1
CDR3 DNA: TGTGCCAGCAGTCCGCCGTGGGACAGAACCTACGAGCAGTACTTC
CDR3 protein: CASSPPWDRTYEQYF

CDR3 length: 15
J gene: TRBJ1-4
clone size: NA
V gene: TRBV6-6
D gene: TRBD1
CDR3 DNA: TGTGCCAGCAGTTACTCTCACAGGGGAAGCGAAAAACTGTTTTTT
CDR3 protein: CASSYSHRGSEKLFF

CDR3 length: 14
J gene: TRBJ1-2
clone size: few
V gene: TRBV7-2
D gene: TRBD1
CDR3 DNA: TGTGCCAGCAGCTTAATGGGACAGGGGGATGGCTACACCTTC
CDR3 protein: CASSLMGQGDGYTF

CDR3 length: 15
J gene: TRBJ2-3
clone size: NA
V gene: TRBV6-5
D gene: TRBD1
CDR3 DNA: TGTGCCAGCAGTCGGGACAGGGGGCTCACAGATACGCAGTATTTT
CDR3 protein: CASSRDRGLTDTQYF

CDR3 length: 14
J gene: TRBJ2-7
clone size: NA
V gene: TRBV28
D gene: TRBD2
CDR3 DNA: TGTGCCAGCAGTTGGGGGGGGAGCTCCTACGAGCAGTACTTC
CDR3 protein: CASSWGGSSYEQYF

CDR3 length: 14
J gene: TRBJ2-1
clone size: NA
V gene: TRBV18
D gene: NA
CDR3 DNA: TGTGCCAGCTCACCGCTCAGATCCTACAATGAGCAGTTCTTC
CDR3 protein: CASSPLRSYNEQFF

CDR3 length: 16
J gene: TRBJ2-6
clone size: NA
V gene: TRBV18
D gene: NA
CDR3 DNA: TGTGCCAGCTCACCAAGACAGTTCGCAGGGGCCAACGTCCTGACTTTC
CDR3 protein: CASSPRQFAGANVLTF

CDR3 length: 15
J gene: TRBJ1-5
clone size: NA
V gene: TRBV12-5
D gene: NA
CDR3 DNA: TGTGCTAGTGGTTTCGCCAGGGCGAGCAATCAGCCCCAGCATTTT
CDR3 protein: CASGFARASNQPQHF

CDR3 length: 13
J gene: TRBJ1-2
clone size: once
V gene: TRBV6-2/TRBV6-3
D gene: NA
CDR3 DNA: TGTGCCAGCAGTTCAGGGGTCGGCTATGGCTACACCTTC
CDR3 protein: CASSSGVGYGYTF

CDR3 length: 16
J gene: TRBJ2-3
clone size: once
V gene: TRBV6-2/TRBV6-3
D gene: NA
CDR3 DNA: TGTGCCAGCAGTTACGGAGGGCCTTTTAGCACAGATACGCAGTATTTT
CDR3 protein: CASSYGGPFSTDTQYF

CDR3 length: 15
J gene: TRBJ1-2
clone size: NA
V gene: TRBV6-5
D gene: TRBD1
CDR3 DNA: TGTGCCAGCAGCCTCGGCCCAGGGGGCACCTATGGCTACACCTTC
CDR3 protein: CASSLGPGGTYGYTF

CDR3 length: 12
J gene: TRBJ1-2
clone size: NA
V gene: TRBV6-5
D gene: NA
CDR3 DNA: TGTGCCATTCATACTGCGGGGTATGGCTACACCTTC
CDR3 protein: CAIHTAGYGYTF

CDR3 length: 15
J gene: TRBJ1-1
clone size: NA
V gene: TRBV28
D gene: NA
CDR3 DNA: TGTGCCAGCAGTCCGGGAGAGAGTAAACGAACTGAAGCTTTCTTT
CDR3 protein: CASSPGESKRTEAFF

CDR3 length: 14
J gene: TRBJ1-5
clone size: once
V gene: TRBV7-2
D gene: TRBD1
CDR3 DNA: TGTGCCAGCAGCCAGACAGGGGTTTTCGCGCCCCAGCATTTT
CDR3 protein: CASSQTGVFAPQHF

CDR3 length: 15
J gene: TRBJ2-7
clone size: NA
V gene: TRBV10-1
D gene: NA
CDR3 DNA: TGCGCCAGCAGTGCGGGAGACAGCCTCTCCTACGAGCAGTACTTC
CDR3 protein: CASSAGDSLSYEQYF

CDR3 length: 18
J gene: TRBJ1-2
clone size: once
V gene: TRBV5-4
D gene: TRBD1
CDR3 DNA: TGTGCCAGCAGCTCCCTGGGGCGACAGGGCGAACCGAACTATGGCTACACCTTC
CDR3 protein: CASSSLGRQGEPNYGYTF

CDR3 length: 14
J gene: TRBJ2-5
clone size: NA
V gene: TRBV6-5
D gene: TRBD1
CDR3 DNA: TGTGCCAGCAGACCGACAGGGCAGCAAGAGACCCAGTACTTC
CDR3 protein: CASRPTGQQETQYF

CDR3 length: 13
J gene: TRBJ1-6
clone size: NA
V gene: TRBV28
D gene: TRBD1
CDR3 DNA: TGTGCCAGCAGTACAGGGGGCGCTTCACCCCTCCACTTT
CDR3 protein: CASSTGGASPLHF

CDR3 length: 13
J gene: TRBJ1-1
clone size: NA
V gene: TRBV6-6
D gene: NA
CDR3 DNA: TGTGCCAGCGAATCGGCGGGGAGCACTGAAGCTTTCTTT
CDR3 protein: CASESAGSTEAFF

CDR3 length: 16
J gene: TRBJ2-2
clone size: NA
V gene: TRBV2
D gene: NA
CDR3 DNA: TGTGCCAGCAGTGAAGAGGGAACGGGAACGGTCGGGGAGCTGTTTTTT
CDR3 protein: CASSEEGTGTVGELFF

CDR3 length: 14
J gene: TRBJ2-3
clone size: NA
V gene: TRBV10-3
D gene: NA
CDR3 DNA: TGTGCCATCAGTACCTGGGGGCTCACAGATACGCAGTATTTT
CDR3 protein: CAISTWGLTDTQYF

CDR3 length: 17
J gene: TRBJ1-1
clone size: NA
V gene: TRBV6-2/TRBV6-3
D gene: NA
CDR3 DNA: TGTGCCAGCAGTTACTTTGGTCAGCTCAGGAATTCGGCTGAAGCTTTCTTT
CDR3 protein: CASSYFGQLRNSAEAFF

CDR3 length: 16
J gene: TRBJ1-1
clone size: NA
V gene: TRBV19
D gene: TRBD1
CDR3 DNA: TGTGCCAGTAGTTCAAACAGGCAGGGGGCGAGCACTGAAGCTTTCTTT
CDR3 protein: CASSSNRQGASTEAFF

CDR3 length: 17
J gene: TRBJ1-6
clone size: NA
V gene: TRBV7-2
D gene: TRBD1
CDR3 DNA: TGTGCCAGCAGCCTGGGGGATAGGACAGGGTATAATTCACCCCTCCACTTT
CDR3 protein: CASSLGDRTGYNSPLHF

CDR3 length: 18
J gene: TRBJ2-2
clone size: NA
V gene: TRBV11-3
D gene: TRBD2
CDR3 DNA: TGTGCCAGCAGCTTGGGACACCTTGGACTAGCGGAGACCGGGGAGCTGTTTTTT
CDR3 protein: CASSLGHLGLAETGELFF

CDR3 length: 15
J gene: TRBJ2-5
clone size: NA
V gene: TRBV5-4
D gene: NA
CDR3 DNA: TGTGCCAGCAGCTTGGATATCTGGGCCCAAGAGACCCAGTACTTC
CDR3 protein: CASSLDIWAQETQYF

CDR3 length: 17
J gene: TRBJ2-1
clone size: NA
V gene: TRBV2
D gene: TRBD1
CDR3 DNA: TGTGCCAGCAGTTCGAAGTACCGGGACAGGCCCTACAATGAGCAGTTCTTC
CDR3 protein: CASSSKYRDRPYNEQFF

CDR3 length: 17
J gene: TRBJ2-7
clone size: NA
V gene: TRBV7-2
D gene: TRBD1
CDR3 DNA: TGTGCCAGCAGCTTTAATCAATGGGGGACAGACTCTTACGAGCAGTACTTC
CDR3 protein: CASSFNQWGTDSYEQYF

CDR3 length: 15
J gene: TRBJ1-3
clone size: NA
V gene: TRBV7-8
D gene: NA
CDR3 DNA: TGTGCCAGCAGGCTTGGGGGGACTACTGGAAACACCATATATTTT
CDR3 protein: CASRLGGTTGNTIYF

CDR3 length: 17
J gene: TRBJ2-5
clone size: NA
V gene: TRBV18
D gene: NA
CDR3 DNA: TGTGCCAGCTCACACGGCAGGTGGCAGAAAGCCCAAGAGACCCAGTACTTC
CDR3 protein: CASSHGRWQKAQETQYF

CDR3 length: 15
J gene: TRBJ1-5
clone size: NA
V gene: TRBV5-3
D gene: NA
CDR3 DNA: TGTGCCAGAAGCTTGGCCCCTTACAGTAATCAGCCCCAGCATTTT
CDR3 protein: CARSLAPYSNQPQHF

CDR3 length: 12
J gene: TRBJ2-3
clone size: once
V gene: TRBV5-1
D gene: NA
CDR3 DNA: TGCGCCAGCAGCTATCGGACAGATACGCAGTATTTT
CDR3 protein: CASSYRTDTQYF

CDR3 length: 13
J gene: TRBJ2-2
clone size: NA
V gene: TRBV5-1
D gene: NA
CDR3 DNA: TGCGCCAGCAGACCAGGACAAGGCGGGGAGCTGTTTTTT
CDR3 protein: CASRPGQGGELFF

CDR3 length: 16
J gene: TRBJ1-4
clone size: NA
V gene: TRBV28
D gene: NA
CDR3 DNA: TGTGCCAGCAGTTTCGGGACAAAGGGGCCCAATGAAAAACTGTTTTTT
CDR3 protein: CASSFGTKGPNEKLFF

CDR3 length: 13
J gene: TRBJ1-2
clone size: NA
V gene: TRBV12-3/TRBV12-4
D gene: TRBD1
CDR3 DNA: TGTGCCAGCAGCCAGGGACAGCTCTATGGCTACACCTTC
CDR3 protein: CASSQGQLYGYTF

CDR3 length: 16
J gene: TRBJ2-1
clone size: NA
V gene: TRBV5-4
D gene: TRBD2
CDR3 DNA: TGTGCCAGCAGCTTGGGACTAGCGGGGGGGCTAAATGAGCAGTTCTTC
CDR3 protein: CASSLGLAGGLNEQFF

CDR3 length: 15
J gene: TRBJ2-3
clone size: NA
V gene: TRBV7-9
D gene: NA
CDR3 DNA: TGTGCCAGCAGCCCGGCGGGCAGAAGCACAGATACGCAGTATTTT
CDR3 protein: CASSPAGRSTDTQYF

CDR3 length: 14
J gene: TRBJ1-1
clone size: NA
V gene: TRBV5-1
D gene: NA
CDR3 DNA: TGCGCCAGCAGCTTGGGAACATTGAACACTGAAGCTTTCTTT
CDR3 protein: CASSLGTLNTEAFF